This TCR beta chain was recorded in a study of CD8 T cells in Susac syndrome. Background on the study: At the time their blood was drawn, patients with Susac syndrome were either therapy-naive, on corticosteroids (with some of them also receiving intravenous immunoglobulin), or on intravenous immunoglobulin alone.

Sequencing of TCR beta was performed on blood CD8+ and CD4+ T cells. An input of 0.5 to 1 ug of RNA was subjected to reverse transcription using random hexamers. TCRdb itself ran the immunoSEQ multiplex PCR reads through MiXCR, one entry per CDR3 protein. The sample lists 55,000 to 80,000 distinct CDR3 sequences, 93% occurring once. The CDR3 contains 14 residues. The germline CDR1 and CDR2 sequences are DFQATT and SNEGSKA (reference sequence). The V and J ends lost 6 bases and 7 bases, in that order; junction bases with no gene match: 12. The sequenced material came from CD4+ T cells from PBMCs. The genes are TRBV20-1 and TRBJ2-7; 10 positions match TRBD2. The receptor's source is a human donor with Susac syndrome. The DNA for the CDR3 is TGCAGTGCCGGCATTAGCGGGGGGCCGAGGGAGCAGTACTTC. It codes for CSAGISGGPREQYF.